The T cell receptor (beta chain) described here comes from a study of shared clonotypes between healthy human individuals. Here immunoSEQ multiplex PCR was the method, and the copy in TCRdb shows in-frame clones only, minus some. The table includes over 1.5 million clones, under 99% detected once. V lost 4 bases to trimming and J lost 2 bases, with 15 bases between them. The CDR3 contains 16 residues. Germline values: CDR1 SGHKS, CDR2 YYEKEE (reference sequence). The receptor comes from a man aged 30 to 45 in good health. The chain has TRBV5-5 and TRBJ1-4, with a possible D match to TRBD1 (5 bases). Sequences were obtained from naive CD4+ T cells sorted from blood. Described subset: CD45RA+ positively selected. CDR3 sequence (DNA): TGTGCCAGCAGCCGCCTAACAGGAACTACTAATGAAAAACTGTTTTTT. It specifies CASSRLTGTTNEKLFF.